This T cell receptor beta chain was captured in a study of Ad26.COV2.S vaccination and SARS-CoV-2 variants. In the study overall: Vaccine-arm donor from the placebo-controlled COV1001 Ad26.COV2.S trial.

Profiled with immunoSEQ multiplex PCR; TCRdb holds only in-frame clones, not every one. This repertoire shows some 410,000 clones, about 92% found once; its top ten account for about 1.6%. Regarding the study as a whole: In vaccinated individuals, spike-specific CD8+ and CD4+ T cell responses reportedly displayed substantial breadth.

Note on this clone: Its matching antigen is unknown.

Treatment defined: 15 to 20 received Ad26.COV2.S at low or high dose, single or two shots; several received placebo; per-sample allocation not given. Each sample was drawn 63 days after the first injection (of vaccine or placebo). The donor was a Boston adult aged 18-55 years. As its vector, the vaccine had Ad26, which expressed Wuhan-strain SARS-CoV-2 spike. This specimen was peripheral blood, taken in a trial of Ad26.COV2.S vaccine versus placebo. The clonotype comes from a person aged 18-60 years who received the Ad26.COV2.S COVID-19 vaccine or a placebo.

The CDR3 reads CASSLPSSGANVLTF. The CDR3 DNA follows: TGTGCCAGCAGCTTACCGAGCTCTGGGGCCAACGTCCTGACTTTC. This chain links TRBV5-4 with TRBJ2-6; no clear D gene. V lost 2 bases and J 0 bases, leaving 6 bases between the germline ends. Germline V gives CDR1 SGHNT, CDR2 YYREEE (reference sequence). The length of the CDR3 is 15 residues.